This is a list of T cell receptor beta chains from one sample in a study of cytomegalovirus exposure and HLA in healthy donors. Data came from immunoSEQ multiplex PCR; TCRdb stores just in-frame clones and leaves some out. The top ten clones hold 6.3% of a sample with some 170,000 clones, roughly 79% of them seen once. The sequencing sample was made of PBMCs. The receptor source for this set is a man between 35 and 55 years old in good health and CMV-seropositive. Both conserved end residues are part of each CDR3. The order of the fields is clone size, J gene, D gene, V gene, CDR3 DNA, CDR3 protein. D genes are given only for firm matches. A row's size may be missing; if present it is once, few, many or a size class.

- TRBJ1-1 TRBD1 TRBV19 TGTGCCAGTAGTCGACAGGGGGCCATTGAAGCTTTCTTT CASSRQGAIEAFF
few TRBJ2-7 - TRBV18 TGTGCCAGCTCACCATCGGCGGGGGCCTCGGGCGAGCAGTACTTC CASSPSAGASGEQYF
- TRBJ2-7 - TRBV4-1 TGCGCCAGCAGCCATGTTCTCGGGGGCGAGCAGTACTTC CASSHVLGGEQYF
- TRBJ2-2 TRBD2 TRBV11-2 TGTGCCAGCAGTTCTTTGGTTCTAGCGGGAGGAACCGGGGAGCTGTTTTTT CASSSLVLAGGTGELFF
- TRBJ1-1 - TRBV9 TGTGCCAGCAACCTAGGACTGGGGACTGAAGCTTTCTTT CASNLGLGTEAFF
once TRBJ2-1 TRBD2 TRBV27 TGTGCCAGCAGCCCACCGGGACTAGGGCAGTTCTTC CASSPPGLGQFF
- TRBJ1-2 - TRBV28 TGTGCCAGCAGCGTTCCTACGACGGGAAACTATGGCTACACCTTC CASSVPTTGNYGYTF
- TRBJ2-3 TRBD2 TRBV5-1 TGCGCCAGCAGCTTGATGGCTAGCGGGAACTCAGATACGCAGTATTTT CASSLMASGNSDTQYF
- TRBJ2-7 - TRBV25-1 TGTGCCAGCAGTGGTCAGGGGATAAGCGAGCAGTACTTC CASSGQGISEQYF
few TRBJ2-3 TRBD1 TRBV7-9 TGTGCCAGCAGCATAACAGGGGAAGATACGCAGTATTTT CASSITGEDTQYF
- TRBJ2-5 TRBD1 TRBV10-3 TGTGCCATCAGTGGAACAGGGGGCCGGGAGACCCAGTACTTC CAISGTGGRETQYF
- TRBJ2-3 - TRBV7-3 TGTGCCAGCAGCTTCGGGATCACAGATACGCAGTATTTT CASSFGITDTQYF
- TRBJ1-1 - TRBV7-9 TGTGCCAGCAGCTTTTCAGGGGTGAACACTGAAGCTTTCTTT CASSFSGVNTEAFF
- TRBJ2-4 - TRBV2 TGTGCCAGCAGTGACGGCGGAATAGCCAAAAACATTCAGTACTTC CASSDGGIAKNIQYF
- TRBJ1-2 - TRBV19 TGTGCCAGTAGTATAGGGGAGGTTAACTATGGCTACACCTTC CASSIGEVNYGYTF
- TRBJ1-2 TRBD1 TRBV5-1 TGCGCCAGCAGCCTCGGACAGGCTAACTATGGCTACACCTTC CASSLGQANYGYTF
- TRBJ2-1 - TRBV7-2 TGTGCCAGCAGCTCCGGACTCAATGAGCAGTTCTTC CASSSGLNEQFF
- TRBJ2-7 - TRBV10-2 TGCGCCAGCACGCCGGGCGGGCCCTCCTACGAGCAGTACTTC CASTPGGPSYEQYF
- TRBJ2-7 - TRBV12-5 TGTGCTAGTGGTTTGTACTTCTCGGACGAGCAGTACTTC CASGLYFSDEQYF
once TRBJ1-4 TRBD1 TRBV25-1 TGTGCCAGCAGTGGAACAGGGGGCGCGAATGAAAAACTGTTTTTT CASSGTGGANEKLFF
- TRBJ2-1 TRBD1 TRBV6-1 TGTGCCAGCAGTGATGGGACAGGGGAATACAATGAGCAGTTCTTC CASSDGTGEYNEQFF
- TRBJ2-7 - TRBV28 TGTGCCAGCAGCCTTATCTACGAGCAGTACTTC CASSLIYEQYF
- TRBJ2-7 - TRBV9 TGTGCCAGCAGCGTAGTGGACAGCGCCTACGAGCAGTACTTC CASSVVDSAYEQYF
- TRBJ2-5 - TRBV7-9 TGTGCCAGCAGCTTATCCGGGAGTTGGGAAGAGACCCAGTACTTC CASSLSGSWEETQYF
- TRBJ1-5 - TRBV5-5 TGTGCCAGCAGCTTGGAAATATCCTATAGCAATCAGCCCCAGCATTTT CASSLEISYSNQPQHF
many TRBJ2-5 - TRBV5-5 TGTGCCAGCAGCTTGGCCTGGTGGGGAGCGGAGACCCAGTACTTC CASSLAWWGAETQYF